This TCR beta chain was captured in a study of blood T cell repertoires in COVID-19. Study-wide context: The origin of the acute and convalescent COVID-19 samples was the United States, Italy and Spain. In each case, the material was cDNA or gDNA derived from T cells, B-cell-depleted T cells, or PBMCs.

Per the original data handling: Estimated nucleated cell counts came from reference gene primer amplification. The assay was immunoSEQ multiplex PCR, and TCRdb's table has in-frame clones only and misses some. From that table come the V and J calls and clone size; the DNA was used to work out D and trimming. The table has 150,000 to 190,000 clones, around 80% seen once. Trimming took 4 bases from V and 3 from J, leaving 18 bases between them. The CDR3 consists of 16 residues. Germline loops: CDR1 SGDLS, CDR2 YYNGEE. The chain combines TRBV9 with TRBJ2-3; D might be TRBD2 (6 bases). This TCR was sampled from a woman in her 50s with acute or convalescent COVID-19. Sequencing was carried out using peripheral blood. DNA of the CDR3: TGTGCCAGCAGCTTAAGCACGGGAGAATTGACAGATACGCAGTATTTT. Its protein is CASSLSTGELTDTQYF.